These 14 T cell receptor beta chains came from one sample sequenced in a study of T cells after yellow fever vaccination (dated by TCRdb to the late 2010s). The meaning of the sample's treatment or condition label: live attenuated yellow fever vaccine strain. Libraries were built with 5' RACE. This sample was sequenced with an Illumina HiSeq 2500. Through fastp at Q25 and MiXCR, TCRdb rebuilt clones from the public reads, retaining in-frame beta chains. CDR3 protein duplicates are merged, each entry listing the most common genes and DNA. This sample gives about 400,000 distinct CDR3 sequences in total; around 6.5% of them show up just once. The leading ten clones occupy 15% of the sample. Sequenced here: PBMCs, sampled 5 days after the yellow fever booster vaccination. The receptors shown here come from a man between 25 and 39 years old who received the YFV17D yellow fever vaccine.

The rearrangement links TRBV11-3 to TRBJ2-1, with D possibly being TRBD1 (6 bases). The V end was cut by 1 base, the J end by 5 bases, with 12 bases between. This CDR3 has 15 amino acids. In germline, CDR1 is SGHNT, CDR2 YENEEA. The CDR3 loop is CASSLGGTPNNEQFF. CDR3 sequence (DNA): TGTGCCAGCAGCTTAGGAGGGACACCAAACAATGAGCAGTTCTTC.

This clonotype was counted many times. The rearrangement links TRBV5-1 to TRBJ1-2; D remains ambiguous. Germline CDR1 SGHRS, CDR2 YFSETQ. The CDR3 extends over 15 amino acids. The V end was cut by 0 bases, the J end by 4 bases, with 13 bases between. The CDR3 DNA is TGCGCCAGCAGCTTGGGGGAACCGGGTCTCTATGGCTACACCTTC. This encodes CASSLGEPGLYGYTF.

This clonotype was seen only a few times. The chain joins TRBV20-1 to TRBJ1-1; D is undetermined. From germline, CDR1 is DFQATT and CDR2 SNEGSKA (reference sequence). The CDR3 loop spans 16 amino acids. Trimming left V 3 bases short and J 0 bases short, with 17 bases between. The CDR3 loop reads CSAREIRAYMNTEAFF. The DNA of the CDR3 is TGCAGTGCTAGGGAGATTCGGGCCTACATGAACACTGAAGCTTTCTTT.

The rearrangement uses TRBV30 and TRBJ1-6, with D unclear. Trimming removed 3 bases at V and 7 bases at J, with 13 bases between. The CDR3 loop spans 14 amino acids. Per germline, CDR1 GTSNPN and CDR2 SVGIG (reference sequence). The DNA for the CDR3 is TGTGCCTGGAGGAGAGGGATCGGGAATTCACCCCTCCACTTT. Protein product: CAWRRGIGNSPLHF.

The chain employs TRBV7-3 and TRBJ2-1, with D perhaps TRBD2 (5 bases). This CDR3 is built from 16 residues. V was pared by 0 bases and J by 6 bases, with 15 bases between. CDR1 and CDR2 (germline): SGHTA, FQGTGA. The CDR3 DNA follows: TGTGCCAGCAGCTTAACCTCCGGACTTGGCCCCAATGAGCAGTTCTTC. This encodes CASSLTSGLGPNEQFF.

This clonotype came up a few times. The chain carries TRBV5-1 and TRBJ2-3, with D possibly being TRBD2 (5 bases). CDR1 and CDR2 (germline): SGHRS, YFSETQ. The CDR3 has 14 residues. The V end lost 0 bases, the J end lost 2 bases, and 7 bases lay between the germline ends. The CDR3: CASSLGGFTDTQYF. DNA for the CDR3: TGCGCCAGCAGCTTGGGCGGGTTCACAGATACGCAGTATTTT.

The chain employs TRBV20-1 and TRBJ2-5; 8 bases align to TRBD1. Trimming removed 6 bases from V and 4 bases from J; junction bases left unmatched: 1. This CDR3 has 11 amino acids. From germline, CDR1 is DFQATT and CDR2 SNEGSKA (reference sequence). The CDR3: CSADRGETQYF. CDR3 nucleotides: TGCAGTGCAGACAGGGGAGAGACCCAGTACTTC.

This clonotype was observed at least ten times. DNA for the CDR3: TGTGCCAGCAGCAGTTATTCAGGGTTTAATGAGCAGTTCTTC. Translated, it gives CASSSYSGFNEQFF. The chain combines TRBV5-6 with TRBJ2-1, with a possible D match to TRBD1 (5 bases). The CDR3 sequence is 14 residues long. CDR1 and CDR2 from the germline V gene are SGHDT and YYEEEE. The V end was cut by 4 bases, the J end by 7 bases, with 15 bases between.

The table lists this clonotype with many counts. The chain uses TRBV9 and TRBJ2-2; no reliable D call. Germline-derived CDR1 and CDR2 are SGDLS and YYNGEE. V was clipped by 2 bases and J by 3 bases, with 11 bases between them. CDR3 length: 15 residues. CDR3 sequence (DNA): TGTGCCAGCAGCGTGGATGAGTTTTACACCGGGGAGCTGTTTTTT. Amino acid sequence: CASSVDEFYTGELFF.

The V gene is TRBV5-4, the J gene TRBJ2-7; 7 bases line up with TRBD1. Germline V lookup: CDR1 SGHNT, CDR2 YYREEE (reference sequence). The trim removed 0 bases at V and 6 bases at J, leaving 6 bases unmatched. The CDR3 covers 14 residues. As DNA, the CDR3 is TGTGCCAGCAGCTTGGCGGACAGGTACGGCGAGCAGTACTTC. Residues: CASSLADRYGEQYF.

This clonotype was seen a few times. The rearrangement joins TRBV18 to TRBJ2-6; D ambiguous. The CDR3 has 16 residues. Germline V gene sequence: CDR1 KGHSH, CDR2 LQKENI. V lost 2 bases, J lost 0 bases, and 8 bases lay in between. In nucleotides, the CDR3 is TGTGCCAGCTCACCATCTCGGTTCTCTGGGGCCAACGTCCTGACTTTC. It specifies CASSPSRFSGANVLTF.

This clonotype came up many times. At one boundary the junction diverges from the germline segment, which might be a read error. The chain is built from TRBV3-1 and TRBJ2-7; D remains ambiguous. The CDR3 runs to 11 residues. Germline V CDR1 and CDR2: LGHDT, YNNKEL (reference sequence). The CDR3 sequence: CASSQDRALVF. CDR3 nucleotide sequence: TGTGCCAGCAGCCAAGATAGGGCCTTGGTCTTC.

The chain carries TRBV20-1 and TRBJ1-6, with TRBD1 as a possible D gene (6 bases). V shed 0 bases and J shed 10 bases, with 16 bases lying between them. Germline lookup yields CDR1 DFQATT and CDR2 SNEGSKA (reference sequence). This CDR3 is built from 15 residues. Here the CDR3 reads CSARDPPGVWSPLHF. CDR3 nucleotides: TGCAGTGCTAGAGATCCGCCAGGGGTTTGGTCACCCCTCCACTTT.

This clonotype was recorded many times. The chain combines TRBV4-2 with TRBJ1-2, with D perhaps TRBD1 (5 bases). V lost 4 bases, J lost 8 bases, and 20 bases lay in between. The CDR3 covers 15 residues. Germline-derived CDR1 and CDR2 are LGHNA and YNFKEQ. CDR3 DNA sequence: TGTGCCAGCAGCCCCCACCCGGGGGGAGAGGGGGGCTACACCTTC. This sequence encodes CASSPHPGGEGGYTF.